These T cell receptor beta chains were read from a single sample in a study of blood T cell repertoires in COVID-19. The table came from immunoSEQ multiplex PCR; TCRdb's copy has only in-frame clones and leaves some out. The sample carries over 65,000 clones, approximately 78% recorded once. The sequencing sample was made of peripheral blood. All receptors derive from a human donor in a cohort sampled during active COVID-19. CDR3s include the opening cysteine and the closing phenylalanine or tryptophan. Fields, in order: D gene, J gene, V gene, CDR3 protein. D genes are given only for firm matches.

D gene: .; J gene: TRBJ1-5; V gene: TRBV10-3; CDR3 protein: CAISESAGFLPQHF
D gene: TRBD2; J gene: TRBJ2-1; V gene: TRBV9; CDR3 protein: CASSVGGLAGVNEQFF
D gene: TRBD1; J gene: TRBJ2-5; V gene: TRBV5-8; CDR3 protein: CASSFQTGSRKETQYF
D gene: .; J gene: TRBJ2-1; V gene: TRBV7-9; CDR3 protein: CASSFSGAVDEQFF
D gene: TRBD1; J gene: TRBJ2-2; V gene: TRBV2; CDR3 protein: CASSARNSGTGRSGELFF
D gene: .; J gene: TRBJ2-1; V gene: TRBV7-3; CDR3 protein: CASSLGATYGNEQFF
D gene: TRBD2; J gene: TRBJ2-1; V gene: TRBV7-2; CDR3 protein: CASSSKLAAGSNEQFF
D gene: .; J gene: TRBJ1-1; V gene: TRBV5-1; CDR3 protein: CASSLAPSDTEAFF
D gene: TRBD2; J gene: TRBJ2-6; V gene: TRBV5-4; CDR3 protein: CASSFLAGGSGANVLTF
D gene: .; J gene: TRBJ2-3; V gene: TRBV18; CDR3 protein: CASSPPNTDTQYF
D gene: .; J gene: TRBJ2-1; V gene: TRBV4-3; CDR3 protein: CASSQDRSSYNEQFF
D gene: .; J gene: TRBJ1-1; V gene: TRBV6-6; CDR3 protein: CASSYPGQEAFF
D gene: TRBD1; J gene: TRBJ2-2; V gene: TRBV7-9; CDR3 protein: CASTPSTGGTGELFF
D gene: TRBD1; J gene: TRBJ2-2; V gene: TRBV10-1; CDR3 protein: CASSESRQGASGELFF
D gene: .; J gene: TRBJ2-6; V gene: TRBV5-8; CDR3 protein: CASSLSPGSGANVLTF
D gene: TRBD1; J gene: TRBJ1-2; V gene: TRBV29-1; CDR3 protein: CSAGDRGLVLTTGDTNYGYTF
D gene: .; J gene: TRBJ1-1; V gene: TRBV5-1; CDR3 protein: CASSVTGVESAFF
D gene: TRBD1; J gene: TRBJ1-4; V gene: TRBV4-2; CDR3 protein: CASSQVGQGVEKLFF
D gene: .; J gene: TRBJ2-1; V gene: TRBV28; CDR3 protein: CASTHTGGTHEQFF
D gene: TRBD1; J gene: TRBJ2-2; V gene: TRBV6-6; CDR3 protein: CASTGTGHTGELFF
D gene: TRBD1; J gene: TRBJ1-5; V gene: TRBV6-6; CDR3 protein: CASSTGDQPQHF
D gene: .; J gene: TRBJ2-1; V gene: TRBV2; CDR3 protein: CASSLSGSSYNEQFF
D gene: TRBD1; J gene: TRBJ1-2; V gene: TRBV28; CDR3 protein: CASTFAGDSLYRYTF
D gene: .; J gene: TRBJ1-1; V gene: TRBV29-1; CDR3 protein: CSADVQRGRTEAFF